The clone carrying this T cell receptor beta chain was counted ten times or more. V lost 7 bases and J lost 5, with 14 bases in between. The CDR3 covers 13 residues. Germline V gene lookup returns CDR1 MNHNS and CDR2 SASEGT. The sample belongs to a study of glioma-infiltrating T cells. Using RNA template, CDR3s of TCR alpha and beta were amplified with iRepertoire arm-PCR. Each CDR3 protein gets one entry after TCRdb re-called the multiplex PCR reads with MiXCR. The sample lists roughly 100,000 distinct CDR3 sequences, around 31% seen once, with roughly 45% in the top ten. The TCR sequence derives from a human donor with low-grade glioma or glioblastoma, undergoing nonglioma brain surgery, or in good health (not recorded which). The sample comprised glioma tissue, nonneoplastic brain tissue, or PBMCs (not recorded which). The rearrangement links TRBV6-1 to TRBJ1-1; the D gene is possibly TRBD1 (6 bases). The CDR3 spells CASKSQGLTEAFF. CDR3 nucleotides: TGTGCCAGCAAGTCTCAGGGGCTGACTGAAGCTTTCTTT.